Listed below are T cell receptor beta chains from one sample, sequenced in a study of CD8 T cells in Susac syndrome. In TCRdb, the immunoSEQ multiplex PCR reads were re-called with MiXCR into one record per CDR3 protein. The sample lists about 150,000 distinct CDR3 sequences; around 96% were seen once. What was sequenced was CD4+ T cells from PBMCs. The source of these receptors is a human donor with Susac syndrome. Each CDR3 is given with its conserved first and last residue. The D gene is left open where the match is weak. Rows may omit the clone size; those that give it use once, few, many or a size class.

D: .; J: TRBJ2-4; V: TRBV5-1; size: .; CDR3: CASSSGTGTTSDNIQYF; DNA: TGCGCCAGCAGCTCTGGGACCGGGACGACCTCAGACAACATTCAGTACTTC
D: TRBD2; J: TRBJ2-1; V: TRBV6-5; size: .; CDR3: CASSSAGAGYNEQFF; DNA: TGTGCCAGCAGTTCAGCGGGGGCGGGTTACAATGAGCAGTTCTTC
D: TRBD2; J: TRBJ2-1; V: TRBV5-4; size: .; CDR3: CASTNPSPGGGNEQFF; DNA: TGTGCCAGCACCAATCCATCCCCTGGCGGGGGCAATGAGCAGTTCTTC
D: .; J: TRBJ1-5; V: TRBV7-2; size: few; CDR3: CASSRDSNQPQHF; DNA: TGTGCCAGCAGCCGGGACAGCAATCAGCCCCAGCATTTT
D: .; J: TRBJ1-6; V: TRBV19; size: .; CDR3: CASSWRRNDSPLHF; DNA: TGTGCCAGTAGTTGGCGACGGAATGATTCACCCCTCCACTTT
D: .; J: TRBJ1-2; V: TRBV5-1; size: .; CDR3: CASSSSVLYGYTF; DNA: TGCGCCAGCTCCTCTTCAGTCCTCTATGGCTACACCTTC
D: .; J: TRBJ2-3; V: TRBV6-1; size: .; CDR3: CASSEHLADTQYF; DNA: TGTGCCAGCAGTGAGCACCTGGCAGATACGCAGTATTTT
D: .; J: TRBJ2-1; V: TRBV29-1; size: .; CDR3: CSVEITGSSYNEQFF; DNA: TGCAGCGTTGAAATAACGGGTTCCTCCTACAATGAGCAGTTCTTC
D: .; J: TRBJ2-5; V: TRBV2; size: .; CDR3: CASSEGHPRTQYF; DNA: TGTGCCAGCAGTGAAGGACACCCCAGGACCCAGTACTTC
D: .; J: TRBJ1-1; V: TRBV5-6; size: .; CDR3: CASSLNPTDPSSGTEAFF; DNA: TGTGCCAGCAGCTTGAACCCCACTGACCCCTCCTCGGGCACTGAAGCTTTCTTT
D: .; J: TRBJ1-1; V: TRBV29-1; size: once; CDR3: CSGTGNTEAFF; DNA: TGCAGCGGAACAGGGAACACTGAAGCTTTCTTT
D: .; J: TRBJ2-5; V: TRBV25-1; size: .; CDR3: CASTWKGETQYF; DNA: TGTGCCAGCACTTGGAAGGGAGAGACCCAGTACTTC
D: TRBD1; J: TRBJ2-3; V: TRBV5-4; size: .; CDR3: CASTGGSFTDTQYF; DNA: TGTGCCAGCACAGGGGGTAGTTTCACAGATACGCAGTATTTT
D: TRBD1; J: TRBJ1-1; V: TRBV6-5; size: .; CDR3: CASSWGGQGNTEAFF; DNA: TGTGCCAGCAGTTGGGGAGGACAGGGGAACACTGAAGCTTTCTTT
D: .; J: TRBJ1-2; V: TRBV12-3/TRBV12-4; size: .; CDR3: CASSFPSEVSYGYTF; DNA: TGTGCCAGCAGTTTCCCATCAGAAGTGTCCTATGGCTACACCTTC
D: .; J: TRBJ2-1; V: TRBV3-1; size: .; CDR3: CASSQYGTYNEQFF; DNA: TGTGCCAGCAGCCAATACGGGACCTACAATGAGCAGTTCTTC
D: .; J: TRBJ1-1; V: TRBV20-1; size: .; CDR3: CSARSSGRVRTEAFF; DNA: TGCAGTGCTAGATCTAGCGGGAGGGTTCGGACTGAAGCTTTCTTT
D: .; J: TRBJ2-7; V: TRBV14; size: .; CDR3: CASSLGITEQYF; DNA: TGTGCCAGCAGCCTCGGGATTACCGAGCAGTACTTC
D: .; J: TRBJ2-5; V: TRBV29-1; size: .; CDR3: CSIVDSSLETQYF; DNA: TGCAGCATAGTCGACAGCTCCCTAGAGACCCAGTACTTC
D: .; J: TRBJ2-5; V: TRBV11-2; size: .; CDR3: CASSLNSVQETQYF; DNA: TGTGCCAGCAGCTTGAACAGCGTTCAAGAGACCCAGTACTTC
D: .; J: TRBJ2-5; V: TRBV2; size: .; CDR3: CASLGTTRETQYF; DNA: TGTGCCAGCCTTGGGACAACCAGGGAGACCCAGTACTTC
D: .; J: TRBJ2-2; V: TRBV7-6; size: .; CDR3: CASSLGARTGELFF; DNA: TGTGCCAGCTCACTAGGGGCCCGGACCGGGGAGCTGTTTTTT
D: .; J: TRBJ2-2; V: TRBV6-2/TRBV6-3; size: .; CDR3: CAPVGVTGELFF; DNA: TGTGCCCCAGTAGGGGTTACCGGGGAGCTGTTTTTT
D: .; J: TRBJ1-1; V: TRBV5-4; size: .; CDR3: CASSLIGVTEAFF; DNA: TGTGCCAGCAGCTTGATCGGGGTCACTGAAGCTTTCTTT
D: .; J: TRBJ1-1; V: TRBV29-1; size: .; CDR3: CSVEGSLNTEAFF; DNA: TGCAGCGTTGAAGGCAGCTTGAACACTGAAGCTTTCTTT
D: .; J: TRBJ1-1; V: TRBV7-8; size: .; CDR3: CASSYPGGEAFF; DNA: TGTGCCAGCAGCTACCCCGGGGGGGAAGCTTTCTTT
D: .; J: TRBJ2-3; V: TRBV2; size: .; CDR3: CASSQVWDTQYF; DNA: TGTGCCAGCAGCCAGGTGTGGGATACGCAGTATTTT
D: .; J: TRBJ1-2; V: TRBV9; size: few; CDR3: CASSVGTENYGYTF; DNA: TGTGCCAGCAGCGTAGGGACGGAGAACTATGGCTACACCTTC
D: TRBD2; J: TRBJ2-3; V: TRBV15; size: .; CDR3: CATSGRLAGGFVTQYF; DNA: TGTGCCACCAGCGGAAGACTAGCGGGAGGGTTTGTAACGCAGTATTTT
D: TRBD1; J: TRBJ1-6; V: TRBV4-1; size: .; CDR3: CASRADRGDNSPLHF; DNA: TGCGCCAGCAGGGCGGACAGGGGAGATAATTCACCCCTCCACTTT
D: .; J: TRBJ1-3; V: TRBV13; size: once; CDR3: CASSSGTNGNTIYF; DNA: TGTGCCAGCAGCTCCGGGACCAACGGAAACACCATATATTTT
D: .; J: TRBJ2-3; V: TRBV19; size: .; CDR3: CASSNRADTQYF; DNA: TGTGCCAGTAGTAATCGGGCGGATACGCAGTATTTT
D: .; J: TRBJ2-5; V: TRBV3-1; size: few; CDR3: CASRRGETQYF; DNA: TGTGCCAGCAGACGAGGGGAGACCCAGTACTTC
D: .; J: TRBJ2-2; V: TRBV2; size: .; CDR3: CASSVARSAGELFF; DNA: TGTGCCAGCAGTGTCGCGCGGTCGGCCGGGGAGCTGTTTTTT
D: .; J: TRBJ1-4; V: TRBV29-1; size: .; CDR3: CSVYGQGNEKLFF; DNA: TGCAGCGTTTATGGGCAGGGGAACGAAAAACTGTTTTTT
D: .; J: TRBJ2-7; V: TRBV18; size: .; CDR3: CASSPLVQGYEQYF; DNA: TGTGCCAGCTCACCACTAGTACAGGGCTACGAGCAGTACTTC